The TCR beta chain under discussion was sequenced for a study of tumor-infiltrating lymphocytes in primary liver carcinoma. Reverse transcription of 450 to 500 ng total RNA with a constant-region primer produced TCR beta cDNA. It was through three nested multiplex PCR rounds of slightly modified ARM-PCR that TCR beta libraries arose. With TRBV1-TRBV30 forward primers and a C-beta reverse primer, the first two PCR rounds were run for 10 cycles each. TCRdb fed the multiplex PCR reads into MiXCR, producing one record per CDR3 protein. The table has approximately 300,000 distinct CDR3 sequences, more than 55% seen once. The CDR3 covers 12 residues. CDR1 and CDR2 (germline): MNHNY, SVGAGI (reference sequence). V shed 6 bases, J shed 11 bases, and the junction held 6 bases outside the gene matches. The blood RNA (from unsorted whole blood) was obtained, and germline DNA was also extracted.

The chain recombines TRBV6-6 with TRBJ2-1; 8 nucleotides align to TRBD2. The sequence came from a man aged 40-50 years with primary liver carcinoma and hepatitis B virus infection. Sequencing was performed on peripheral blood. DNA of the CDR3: TGTGCCAGCAGGGGGACTAGGGATAAGCAGTTCTTC. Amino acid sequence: CASRGTRDKQFF.